What follows are 15 T cell receptor beta chains derived from one specimen sequenced in a study of regulatory T cells in long-lasting Graves disease. The time point: newly diagnosed GD, antithyroid drugs for less than 3 months. PBMCs provided the RNA from which the TCR library was made. CDR3 regions were amplified by Arm-PCR using iRepertoire HTBI primers to build TCR beta libraries. From the multiplex PCR reads, TCRdb called clonotypes with MiXCR, one entry per CDR3 protein. Here the sample spans 400,000 to 500,000 distinct CDR3 sequences, approximately 16% being singletons. The sample also formed part of further work on T cells in Graves' hyperthyroidism and ophthalmopathy.

Material: peripheral blood mononuclear cells (PBMCs), obtained at new diagnosis, from a patient treated with antithyroid drugs. The source of these receptors is a woman between 40 and 50 years old with Graves disease.

CDR3 nucleotide sequence: TGTGCCAGCAGCTTAGCGGGGGGGACTGGCAATCAGCCCCAGCATTTT. This codes for CASSLAGGTGNQPQHF. The rearrangement joins TRBV7-2 to TRBJ1-5, with a possible D match to TRBD1 (5 bases). V lost 0 bases to trimming and J lost 2 bases, with 11 bases between them. Per germline, CDR1 SGHTA and CDR2 FQGNSA. CDR3 length: 16 amino acids.

Points on this clonotype: The junction departs from germline at one end; a sequencing error may be responsible. The V and J genes are TRBV28 and TRBJ2-1, with D possibly TRBD2 on 6 matching bases. From germline, CDR1 is MDHEN and CDR2 SYDVKM. The CDR3 length is 17 residues. The CDR3 DNA is TGTGCCAGCAGTTTCAGTTTGGGGCTAGCGATTTGGAATGAGAAGTTCTTC. This codes for CASSFSLGLAIWNEKFF.

Here the CDR3 reads CASSGLPGLAYNEQFF. CDR3 in DNA: TGTGCCAGCAGCGGGCTACCGGGACTAGCATACAATGAGCAGTTCTTC. V usage is TRBV9 and J usage is TRBJ2-1; TRBD2 agrees at 9 bases. CDR1 SGDLS and CDR2 YYNGEE come from the germline V gene. Trimming removed 3 bases from V and 4 bases from J; junction bases left unmatched: 8. The CDR3 has 16 amino acids.

This clonotype was found many times. This sequence joins TRBV12-3 or TRBV12-4 and TRBJ2-1, with 7 nucleotides matching TRBD2. The CDR3 has 14 residues. The J segment lost 4 bases and the V segment lost 7 bases, leaving 7 bases of the junction unmatched. The CDR3 DNA reads as TGTGCCAGCACCAGACTAGCTGATTACAATGAGCAGTTCTTC. This codes for CASTRLADYNEQFF.

The chain links TRBV20-1 to TRBJ1-1, with D hard to call. The CDR3 runs to 14 residues. Germline lookup yields CDR1 DFQATT and CDR2 SNEGSKA (reference sequence). V was shortened by 1 base and J by 2 bases, with 11 bases between the two germline ends. The CDR3 DNA reads TGCAGTGCTAGAGCGACGGGCAGTAACACTGAAGCTTTCTTT. This translates into CSARATGSNTEAFF.

This clonotype was seen ten or more times. J is TRBJ2-1 and V is TRBV27; D possibly uses TRBD1 or TRBD2 (5 bases each). Trimming shortened V by 4 bases and J by 3 bases, and 16 bases separated the two germline ends. The germline V gene has CDR1 MNHEY and CDR2 SMNVEV (reference sequence). This CDR3 region has 16 residues. This chain's CDR3 is CASSWKGEGYYNEQFF. CDR3 bases: TGTGCCAGCAGTTGGAAGGGAGAGGGGTACTACAATGAGCAGTTCTTC.

In this sample, this clonotype turned up many times. The chain is built from TRBV30 and TRBJ2-3; D gene ambiguous. CDR1 is GTSNPN, CDR2 SVGIG, per germline (reference sequence). The V end was cut by 3 bases, the J end by 2 bases, with 9 bases between. The CDR3 is 13 residues long. As DNA, the CDR3 is TGTGCCTGGAGCACCTCCTACACAGATACGCAGTATTTT. Its protein is CAWSTSYTDTQYF.

As for this clonotype: A far larger clone is just one base off, so this is likely a read error. The genes are TRBV12-3 or TRBV12-4 and TRBJ2-7; D is perhaps TRBD1 or TRBD2 (5 bases each). The CDR3 contains 13 residues. Trimming stripped 3 bases from V and 2 bases from J, with 8 bases between. The CDR3 bases are TGTGCCAGCAGTTTGGGGGACGCCTACGAGCAGTACTTC. This encodes CASSLGDAYEQYF.

This clonotype has a count of ten or more. The V call is TRBV20-1, the J call TRBJ1-1; D may be TRBD1 (5 bases). The CDR3 has 14 amino acids. Germline V gene data show CDR1 as DFQATT and CDR2 as SNEGSKA (reference sequence). Trimming cost V 6 bases and J 4 bases, with 18 bases left between them. CDR3 coding DNA: TGCAGTGCGAAGATGGACCCCCAGGGCACTGAAGCTTTCTTT. Its protein is CSAKMDPQGTEAFF.

To note about this clonotype: This may be a read error, as it is one base from a much larger clone. V gene TRBV11-2 combines with J gene TRBJ2-1; D not resolved. The CDR3 totals 16 residues. Germline V gene data show CDR1 as SGHAT and CDR2 as FQNNGV. The germline V and J ends were trimmed by 5 bases and 7 bases, with 21 bases remaining between them. The CDR3 loop is CASSPASSPEWNEQFF. CDR3 DNA sequence: TGTGCCAGCAGCCCCGCTAGTTCCCCTGAATGGAATGAGCAGTTCTTC.

This clonotype was observed at least ten times. The chain links TRBV11-2 to TRBJ2-1; TRBD2 aligns across 10 bases. CDR1 and CDR2 from the germline V gene are SGHAT and FQNNGV. The V and J ends lost 3 bases and 9 bases, in that order; junction bases with no gene match: 8. The length of the CDR3 is 15 residues. In nucleotides, the CDR3 is TGTGCCAGCAGCTTGTTCCTAGCGGGAGTGAGTGAGCAGTTCTTC. Its translation: CASSLFLAGVSEQFF.

The chain couples TRBV24-1 to TRBJ2-7, with 8 bases that match TRBD2. This CDR3 region has 19 residues. Looked up from germline, CDR1 is KGHDR and CDR2 is SFDVKD. The CDR3, as DNA: TGTTACAAAATTGGGGCCATAGCGGGAAGTGATGCTTACCCCTACGAGCAGTACTTC. Its protein product is CYKIGAIAGSDAYPYEQYF.

There are many counts of this clonotype. In DNA form, the CDR3 reads TGTGCCAGCAGCTTTCGAGTCCAAGAGACCCAGTACTTC. It is translated as CASSFRVQETQYF. The gene calls are TRBV7-2 and TRBJ2-5, with no clear D. The ends were cut back, 3 bases at V and 1 base at J, with 6 bases in the middle. CDR1 is SGHTA, CDR2 FQGNSA, per germline. The CDR3 is made up of 13 amino acids. Using reference TRBV7-2 and TRBJ2-5 for the parts outside the CDR3, the full variable domain is GAGVSQSPSNKVTEKGKDVELRCDPISGHTALYWYRQSLGQGLEFLIYFQGNSAPDKSGLPSDRFSAERTGGSVSTLTIQRTQQEDSAVYLCASSFRVQETQYFGPGTRLLVL.

With respect to this clonotype: A much larger clone is a single base away; this may be a read error. This rearrangement joins TRBV12-3 or TRBV12-4 to TRBJ1-3; D remains unclear. V lost 3 bases, J lost 2 bases, and 17 bases lay in between. The CDR3 is made up of 17 amino acids. The CDR3 sequence is CASSFTGRERTGNTIYF. Written as DNA, the CDR3 is TGTGCCAGCAGTTTTACGGGGAGGGAAAGAACTGGAAACACCATATATTTT.

The rearrangement joins TRBV12-5 to TRBJ2-7; the D is unclear. CDR1 and CDR2 from the germline V gene are LGHNT and FRNRAP. The CDR3 spans 13 residues. Trimming pared 4 bases from V and 2 bases from J, leaving 9 bases between. CDR3 DNA: TGTGCTAGTGGTTCCTCGGGTGCCTACGAGCAGTACTTC. Residues: CASGSSGAYEQYF.